This record concerns one TCR beta chain sequence. This clonotype showed up just a few times. Its antigen is still unknown. The input lacks base qualities; no much larger clone sits a single base away. The sample belongs to a study. The reads were generated on an Illumina MiSeq. Clones were called with MiXCR by TCRdb after fastp trimmed the public reads at Q25, and only in-frame beta chains were retained. Each CDR3 protein appears once, grouped with its most common genes and DNA. This sample holds some 6,000 distinct CDR3 sequences; about 9.2% were observed only once. Under 5.5% of the sample rests with the top ten. As encoded in the germline V gene, CDR1 is ENHRY while CDR2 is SYGVKD. The junction carries 5 bases between V and J, which are trimmed by 5 bases and 4 bases respectively. The cysteine opens and the phenylalanine closes a CDR3 of 12 amino acids. The CDR3 DNA has 36 bases and is translated from base 1.

The chain joins TRBV10-3 to TRBJ2-2, with the D gene too uncertain to name. The receptor was derived from a human donor with rheumatoid arthritis. The specimen sequenced was CD4+ T cells from synovial fluid. This receptor carries the CDR3 CAISTATGELFF. The DNA reads TGTGCCATCAGTACAGCCACCGGGGAGCTGTTTTTT.